This T cell receptor (beta chain) appears in the sequencing data of a study of blood T cell repertoires in COVID-19. Study at large: From T cells, B-cell-depleted T cells, or PBMCs came the material, which was cDNA or gDNA.

The V and J ends lost 0 bases and 12 bases, in that order; junction bases with no gene match: 9. Looked up from germline, CDR1 is SGHRS and CDR2 is YFSETQ. This CDR3 has 15 residues. In the authors' methods: Nucleated cell number was recorded as an estimate derived from reference gene primer amplification. Assay: immunoSEQ multiplex PCR; the TCRdb copy retains only in-frame clones and omits some. D and trimming come from the DNA, and the V and J calls and clone size come from that table. In the table there are tens of thousands of clones, roughly 88% of which are singletons. Sample: peripheral blood. V usage is TRBV5-1 and J usage is TRBJ2-1, with TRBD2 matching over 10 bases. This sequence originates from a human donor in a cohort sampled during active COVID-19. The CDR3 here is CASSLGLAGAVGQFF. CDR3 bases: TGCGCCAGCAGCTTGGGACTAGCGGGTGCCGTTGGGCAGTTCTTC.